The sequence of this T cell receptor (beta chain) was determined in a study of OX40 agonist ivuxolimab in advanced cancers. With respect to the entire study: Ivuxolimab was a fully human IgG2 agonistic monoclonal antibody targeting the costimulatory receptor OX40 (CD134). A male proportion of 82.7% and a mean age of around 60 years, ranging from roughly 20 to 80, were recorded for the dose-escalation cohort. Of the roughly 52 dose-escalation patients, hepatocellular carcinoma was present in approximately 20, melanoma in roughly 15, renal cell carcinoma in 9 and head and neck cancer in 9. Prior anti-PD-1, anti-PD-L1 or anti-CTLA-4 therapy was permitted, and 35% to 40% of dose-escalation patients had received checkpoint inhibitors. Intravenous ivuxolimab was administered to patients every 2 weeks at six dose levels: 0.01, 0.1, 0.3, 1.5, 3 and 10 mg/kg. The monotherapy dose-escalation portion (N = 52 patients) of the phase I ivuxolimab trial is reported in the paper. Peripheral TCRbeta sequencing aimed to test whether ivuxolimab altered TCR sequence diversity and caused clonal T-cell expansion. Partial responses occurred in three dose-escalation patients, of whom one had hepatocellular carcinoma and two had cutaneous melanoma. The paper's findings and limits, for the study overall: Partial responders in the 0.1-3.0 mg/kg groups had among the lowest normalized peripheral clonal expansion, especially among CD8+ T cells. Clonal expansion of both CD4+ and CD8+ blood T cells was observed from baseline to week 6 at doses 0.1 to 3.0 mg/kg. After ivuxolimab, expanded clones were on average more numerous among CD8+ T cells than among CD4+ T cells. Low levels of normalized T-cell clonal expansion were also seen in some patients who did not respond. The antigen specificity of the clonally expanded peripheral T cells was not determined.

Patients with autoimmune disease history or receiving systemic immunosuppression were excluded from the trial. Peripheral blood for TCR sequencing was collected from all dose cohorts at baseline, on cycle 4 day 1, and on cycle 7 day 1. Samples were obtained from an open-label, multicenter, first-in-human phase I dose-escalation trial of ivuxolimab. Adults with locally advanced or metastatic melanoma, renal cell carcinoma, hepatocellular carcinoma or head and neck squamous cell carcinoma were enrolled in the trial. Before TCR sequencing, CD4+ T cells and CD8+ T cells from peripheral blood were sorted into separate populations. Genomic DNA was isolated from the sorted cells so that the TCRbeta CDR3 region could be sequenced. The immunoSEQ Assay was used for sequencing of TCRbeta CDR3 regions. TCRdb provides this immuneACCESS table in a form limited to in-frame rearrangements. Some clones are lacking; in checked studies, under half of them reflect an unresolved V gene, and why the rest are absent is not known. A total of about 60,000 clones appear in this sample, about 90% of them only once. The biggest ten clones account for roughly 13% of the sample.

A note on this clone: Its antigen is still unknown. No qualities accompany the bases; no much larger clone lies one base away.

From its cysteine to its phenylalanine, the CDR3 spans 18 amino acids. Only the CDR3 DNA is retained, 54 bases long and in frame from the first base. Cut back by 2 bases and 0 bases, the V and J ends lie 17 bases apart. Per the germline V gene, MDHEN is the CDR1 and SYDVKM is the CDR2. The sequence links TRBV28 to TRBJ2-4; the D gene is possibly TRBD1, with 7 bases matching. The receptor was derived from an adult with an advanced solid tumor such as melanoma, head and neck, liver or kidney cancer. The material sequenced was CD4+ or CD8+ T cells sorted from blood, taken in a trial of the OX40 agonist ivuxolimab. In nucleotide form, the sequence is TGTGCCAGCAGTTTAACAGGGGACTCCACACTAGCCAAAAACATTCAGTACTTC. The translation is CASSLTGDSTLAKNIQYF.